The text below deals with one TCR beta chain. This sample is drawn from a study of blood T cell repertoires in COVID-19. Study-wide background: Specimens from acute and convalescent COVID-19 originated in the United States, Italy and Spain. Sources were T cells, B-cell-depleted T cells, or PBMCs; the material itself was cDNA or gDNA.

Authors' analysis steps: Amplification from reference gene primers served as the basis for estimated nucleated cell counts. Assay used: immunoSEQ multiplex PCR; TCRdb lists only in-frame clones, some missing. V and J calls and clone size come straight from that table; D and trimming were deduced from the DNA. This sample carries tens of thousands of clones, 75% to 85% of them seen once, and the ten largest clones take 7.5% to 10%. The V end lost 3 bases, the J end lost 5 bases, and 17 bases lay between the germline ends. The CDR3 extends over 16 amino acids. From germline, CDR1 is GTSNPN and CDR2 SVGIG (reference sequence).

The TCR comes from an elderly man with active COVID-19. This chain links TRBV30 with TRBJ1-6; a weak D match, TRBD1 (6 bases). The sequenced material came from peripheral blood. As DNA, the CDR3 is TGTGCCTGGAGGGCCACAGGGCTACGGAATAATTCACCCCTCCACTTT. This codes for CAWRATGLRNNSPLHF.